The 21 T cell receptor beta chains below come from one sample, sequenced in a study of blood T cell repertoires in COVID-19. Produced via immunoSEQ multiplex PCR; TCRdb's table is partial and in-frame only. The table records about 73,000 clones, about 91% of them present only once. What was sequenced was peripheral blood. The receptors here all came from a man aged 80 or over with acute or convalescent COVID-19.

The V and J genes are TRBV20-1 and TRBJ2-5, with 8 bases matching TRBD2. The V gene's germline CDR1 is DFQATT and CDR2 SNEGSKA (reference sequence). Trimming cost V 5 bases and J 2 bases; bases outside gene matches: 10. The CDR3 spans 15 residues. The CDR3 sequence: CSAGGAGEFQETQYF. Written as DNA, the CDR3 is TGCAGTGCTGGTGGAGCGGGGGAATTTCAAGAGACCCAGTACTTC.

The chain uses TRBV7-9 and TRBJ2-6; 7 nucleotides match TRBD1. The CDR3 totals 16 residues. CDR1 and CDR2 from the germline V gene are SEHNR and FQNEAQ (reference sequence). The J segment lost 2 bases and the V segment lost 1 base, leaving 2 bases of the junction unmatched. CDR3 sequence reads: CASSLGTGAGANVLTF. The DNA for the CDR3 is TGTGCCAGCAGCTTAGGAACAGGGGCTGGGGCCAACGTCCTGACTTTC.

The CDR3 DNA sequence: TGTGCCAGCAGTGAGAGGACTCCCGAGCAGTACTTC. Its protein product is CASSERTPEQYF. The chain combines TRBV6-1 with TRBJ2-7; the D gene is possibly TRBD2 (5 bases). Trimming removed 3 bases from V and 6 bases from J, with 9 bases in between. Germline V gives CDR1 MNHNS, CDR2 SASEGT. This CDR3 has 12 residues.

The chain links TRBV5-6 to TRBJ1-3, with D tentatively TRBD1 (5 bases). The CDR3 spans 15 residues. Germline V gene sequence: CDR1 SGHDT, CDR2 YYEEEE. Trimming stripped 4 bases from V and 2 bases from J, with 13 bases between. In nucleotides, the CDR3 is TGTGCCAGCAGCCGGGAGGGGACGCCTGGAAACACCATATATTTT. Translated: CASSREGTPGNTIYF. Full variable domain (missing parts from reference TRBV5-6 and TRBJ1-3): DAGVTQSPTHLIKTRGQQVTLRCSPKSGHDTVSWYQQALGQGPQFIFQYYEEEERQRGNFPDRFSGHQFPNYSSELNVNALLLGDSALYLCASSREGTPGNTIYFGEGSWLTVV.

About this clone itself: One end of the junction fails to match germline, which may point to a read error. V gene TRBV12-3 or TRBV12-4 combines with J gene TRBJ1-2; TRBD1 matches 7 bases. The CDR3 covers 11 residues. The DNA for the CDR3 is TGTGCCAGCAGCACCGGACAGGAAACTGCCTTC. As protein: CASSTGQETAF.

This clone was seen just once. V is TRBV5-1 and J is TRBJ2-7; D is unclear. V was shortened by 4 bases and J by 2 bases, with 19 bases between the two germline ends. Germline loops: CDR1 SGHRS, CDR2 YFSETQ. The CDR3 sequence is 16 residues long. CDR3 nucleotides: TGCGCCAGCAGCCCCCCGGGTGCGATCAGTACCTACGAGCAGTACTTC. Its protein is CASSPPGAISTYEQYF.

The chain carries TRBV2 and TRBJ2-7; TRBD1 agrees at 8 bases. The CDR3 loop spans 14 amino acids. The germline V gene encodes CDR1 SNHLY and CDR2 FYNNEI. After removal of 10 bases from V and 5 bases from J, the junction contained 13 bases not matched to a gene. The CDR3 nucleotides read TGTGCCACCCAGGGGCCCAGGGGGCGAAACGAGCAGTACTTC. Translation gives CATQGPRGRNEQYF.

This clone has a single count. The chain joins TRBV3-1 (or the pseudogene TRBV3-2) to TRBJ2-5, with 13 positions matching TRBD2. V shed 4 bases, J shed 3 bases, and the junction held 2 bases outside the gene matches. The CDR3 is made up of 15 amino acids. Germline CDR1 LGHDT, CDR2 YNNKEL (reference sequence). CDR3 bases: TGTGCCAGCAGCCCGGGACTAGCGGGGAAAGAGACCCAGTACTTC. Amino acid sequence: CASSPGLAGKETQYF.

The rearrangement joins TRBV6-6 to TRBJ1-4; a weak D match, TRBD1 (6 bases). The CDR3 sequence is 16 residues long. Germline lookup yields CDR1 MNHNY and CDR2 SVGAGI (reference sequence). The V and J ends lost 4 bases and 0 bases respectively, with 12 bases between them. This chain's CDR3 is CASSSRGSPTNEKLFF. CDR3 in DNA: TGTGCCAGCAGTTCCAGGGGCTCTCCAACTAATGAAAAACTGTTTTTT.

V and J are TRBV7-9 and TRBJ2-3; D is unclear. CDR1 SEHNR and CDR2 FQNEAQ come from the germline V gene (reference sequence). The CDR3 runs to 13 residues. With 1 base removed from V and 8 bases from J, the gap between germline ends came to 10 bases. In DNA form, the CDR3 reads TGTGCCAGCAGCTTAGATCTCCGAGGTACGCAGTATTTT. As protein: CASSLDLRGTQYF. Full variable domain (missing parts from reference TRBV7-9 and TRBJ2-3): DTGVSQNPRHKITKRGQNVTFRCDPISEHNRLYWYRQTLGQGPEFLTYFQNEAQLEKSRLLSDRFSAERPKGSFSTLEIQRTEQGDSAMYLCASSLDLRGTQYFGPGTRLTVL.

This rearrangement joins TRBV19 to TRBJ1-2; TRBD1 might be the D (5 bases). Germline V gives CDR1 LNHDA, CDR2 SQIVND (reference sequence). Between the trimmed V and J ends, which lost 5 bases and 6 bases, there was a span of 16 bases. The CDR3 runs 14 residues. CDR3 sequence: CASSPQGFSHGYTF. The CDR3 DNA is TGTGCCAGTAGTCCTCAGGGATTCAGCCATGGCTACACCTTC.

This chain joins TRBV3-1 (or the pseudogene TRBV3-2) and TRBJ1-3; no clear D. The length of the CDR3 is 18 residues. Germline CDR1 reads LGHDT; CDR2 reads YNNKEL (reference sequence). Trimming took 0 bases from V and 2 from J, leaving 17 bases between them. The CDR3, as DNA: TGTGCCAGCAGCCAAGAGTTTGCGACAAGCATCACTGGAAACACCATATATTTT. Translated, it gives CASSQEFATSITGNTIYF.

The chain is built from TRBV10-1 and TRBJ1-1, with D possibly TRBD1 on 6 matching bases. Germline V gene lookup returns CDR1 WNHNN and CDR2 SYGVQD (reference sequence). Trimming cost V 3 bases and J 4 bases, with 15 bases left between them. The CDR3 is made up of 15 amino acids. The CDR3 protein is CASSDSRGFATEAFF. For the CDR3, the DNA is TGCGCCAGCAGTGATTCCAGGGGTTTCGCCACTGAAGCTTTCTTT.

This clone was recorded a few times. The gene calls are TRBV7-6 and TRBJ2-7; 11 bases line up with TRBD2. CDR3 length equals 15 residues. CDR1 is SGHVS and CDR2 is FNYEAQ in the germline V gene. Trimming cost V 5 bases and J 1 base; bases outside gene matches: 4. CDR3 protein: CASSLGTSGSYEQYF. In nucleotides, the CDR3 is TGTGCCAGCAGCCTAGGGACTAGCGGATCCTACGAGCAGTACTTC.

This CDR3 reads CASSTAGSYEQYF. The CDR3 DNA reads as TGTGCCAGCAGCACCGCGGGGTCCTACGAGCAGTACTTC. The V and J genes are TRBV14 and TRBJ2-7, with a weak D call TRBD2 (6 bases). This CDR3 is built from 13 residues. The V gene's germline CDR1 is SGHDN and CDR2 FVKESK. The germline V and J ends were trimmed by 5 bases and 1 base, with 9 bases remaining between them.

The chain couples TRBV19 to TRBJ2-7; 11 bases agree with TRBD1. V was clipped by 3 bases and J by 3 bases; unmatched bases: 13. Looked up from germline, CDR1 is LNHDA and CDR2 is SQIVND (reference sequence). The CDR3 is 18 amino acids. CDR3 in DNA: TGTGCCAGTAGTATCGTCTTCTCCGGGACAGGGGGATTCTACGAGCAGTACTTC. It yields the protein CASSIVFSGTGGFYEQYF.

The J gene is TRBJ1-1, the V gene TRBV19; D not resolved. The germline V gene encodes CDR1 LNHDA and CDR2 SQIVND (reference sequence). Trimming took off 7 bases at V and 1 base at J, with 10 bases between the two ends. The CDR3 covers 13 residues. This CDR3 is CASMEQPNTEAFF. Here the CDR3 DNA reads TGTGCCAGTATGGAACAGCCGAACACTGAAGCTTTCTTT.

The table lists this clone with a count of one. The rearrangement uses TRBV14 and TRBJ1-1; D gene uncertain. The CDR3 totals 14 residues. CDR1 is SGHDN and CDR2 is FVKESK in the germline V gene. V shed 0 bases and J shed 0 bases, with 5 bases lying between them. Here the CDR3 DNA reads TGTGCCAGCAGCCAAGATCGTGTGAACACTGAAGCTTTCTTT. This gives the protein CASSQDRVNTEAFF. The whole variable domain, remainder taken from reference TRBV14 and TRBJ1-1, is EAGVTQFPSHSVIEKGQTVTLRCDPISGHDNLYWYRRVMGKEIKFLLHFVKESKQDESGMPNNRFLAERTGGTYSTLKVQPAELEDSGVYFCASSQDRVNTEAFFGQGTRLTVV.

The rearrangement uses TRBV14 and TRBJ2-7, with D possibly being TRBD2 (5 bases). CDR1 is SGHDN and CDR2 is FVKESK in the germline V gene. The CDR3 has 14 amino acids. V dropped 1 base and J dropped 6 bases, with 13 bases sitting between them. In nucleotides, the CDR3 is TGTGCCAGCAGCCAAGTAAGGAAAGGAGGCGAGCAGTACTTC. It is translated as CASSQVRKGGEQYF.

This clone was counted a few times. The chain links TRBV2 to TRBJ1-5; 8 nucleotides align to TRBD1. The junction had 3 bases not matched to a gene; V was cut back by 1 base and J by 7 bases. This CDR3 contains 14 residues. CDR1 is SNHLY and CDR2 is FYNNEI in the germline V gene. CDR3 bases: TGTGCCAGCAGTGAAGAAAGGACAGGGCAGCCCCAGCATTTT. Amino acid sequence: CASSEERTGQPQHF.

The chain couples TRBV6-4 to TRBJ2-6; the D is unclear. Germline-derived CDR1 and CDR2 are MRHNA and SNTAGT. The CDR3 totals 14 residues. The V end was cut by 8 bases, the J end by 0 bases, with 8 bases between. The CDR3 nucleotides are TGTGCCAGCTCCGAGCGCTCTGGGGCCAACGTCCTGACTTTC. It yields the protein CASSERSGANVLTF.